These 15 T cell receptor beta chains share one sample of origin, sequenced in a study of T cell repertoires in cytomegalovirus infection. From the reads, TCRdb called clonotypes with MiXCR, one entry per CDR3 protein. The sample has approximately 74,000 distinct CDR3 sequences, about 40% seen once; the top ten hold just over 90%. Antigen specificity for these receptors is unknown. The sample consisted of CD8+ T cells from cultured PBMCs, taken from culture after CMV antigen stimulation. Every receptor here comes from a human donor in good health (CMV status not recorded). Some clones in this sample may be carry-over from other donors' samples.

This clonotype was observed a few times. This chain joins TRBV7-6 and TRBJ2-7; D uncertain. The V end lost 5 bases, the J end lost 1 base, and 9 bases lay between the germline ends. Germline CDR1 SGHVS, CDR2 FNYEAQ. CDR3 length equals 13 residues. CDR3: CASSPLLSYEQYF. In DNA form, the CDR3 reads TGTGCCAGCAGCCCCCTCCTGTCCTACGAGCAGTACTTC.

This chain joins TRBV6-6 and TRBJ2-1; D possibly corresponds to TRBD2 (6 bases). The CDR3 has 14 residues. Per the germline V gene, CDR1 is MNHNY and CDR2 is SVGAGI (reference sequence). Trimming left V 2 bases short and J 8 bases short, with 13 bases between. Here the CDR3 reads CASSYAAGLDEQFF. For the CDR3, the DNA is TGTGCCAGCAGTTACGCGGCGGGGCTGGATGAGCAGTTCTTC.

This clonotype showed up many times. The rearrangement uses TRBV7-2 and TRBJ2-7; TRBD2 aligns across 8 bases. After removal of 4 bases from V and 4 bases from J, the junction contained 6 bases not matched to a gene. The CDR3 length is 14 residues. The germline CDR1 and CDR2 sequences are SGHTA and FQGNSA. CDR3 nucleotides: TGTGCCAGCAGCTACAGCGGGGGAACGTACGAGCAGTACTTC. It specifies CASSYSGGTYEQYF.

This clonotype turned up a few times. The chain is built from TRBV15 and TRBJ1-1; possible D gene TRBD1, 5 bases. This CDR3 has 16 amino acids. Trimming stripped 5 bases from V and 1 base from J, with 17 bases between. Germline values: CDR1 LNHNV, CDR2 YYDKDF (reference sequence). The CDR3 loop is CATSRVTRGPNTEAFF. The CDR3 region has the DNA TGTGCCACCAGCCGGGTAACGAGGGGACCGAACACTGAAGCTTTCTTT.

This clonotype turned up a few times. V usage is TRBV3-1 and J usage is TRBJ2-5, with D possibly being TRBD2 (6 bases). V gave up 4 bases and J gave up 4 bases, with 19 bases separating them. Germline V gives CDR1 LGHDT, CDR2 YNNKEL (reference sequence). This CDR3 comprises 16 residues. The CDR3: CASSPYHSGGGETQYF. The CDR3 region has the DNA TGTGCCAGCAGCCCCTACCATTCCGGGGGAGGAGAGACCCAGTACTTC.

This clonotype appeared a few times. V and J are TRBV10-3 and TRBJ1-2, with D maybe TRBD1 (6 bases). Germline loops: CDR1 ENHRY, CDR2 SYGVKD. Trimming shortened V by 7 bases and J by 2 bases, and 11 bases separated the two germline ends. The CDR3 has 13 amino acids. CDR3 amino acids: CAINREENYGYTF. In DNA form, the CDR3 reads TGTGCCATCAACAGGGAGGAGAACTATGGCTACACCTTC.

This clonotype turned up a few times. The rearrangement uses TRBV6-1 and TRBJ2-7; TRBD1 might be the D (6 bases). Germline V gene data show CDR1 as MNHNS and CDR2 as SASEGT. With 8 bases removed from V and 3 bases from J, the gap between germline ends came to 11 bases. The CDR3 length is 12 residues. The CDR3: CASAQGFYEQYF. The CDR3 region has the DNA TGTGCCAGCGCCCAGGGGTTCTACGAGCAGTACTTC.

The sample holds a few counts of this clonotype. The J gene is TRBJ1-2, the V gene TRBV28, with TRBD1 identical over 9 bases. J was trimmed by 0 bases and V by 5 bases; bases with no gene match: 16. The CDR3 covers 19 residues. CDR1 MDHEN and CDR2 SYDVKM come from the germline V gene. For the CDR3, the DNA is TGTGCCAGCAGTCTGCCCGCCCGGGACAGGGATCGGACTAACTATGGCTACACCTTC. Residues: CASSLPARDRDRTNYGYTF.

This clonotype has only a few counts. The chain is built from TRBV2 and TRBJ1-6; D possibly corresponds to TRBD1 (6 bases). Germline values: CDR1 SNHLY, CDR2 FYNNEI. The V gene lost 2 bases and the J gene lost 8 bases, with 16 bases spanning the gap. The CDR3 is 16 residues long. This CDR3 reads CASSERTGGGYSPLHF. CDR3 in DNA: TGTGCCAGCAGTGAAAGGACGGGAGGGGGTTATTCACCCCTCCACTTT. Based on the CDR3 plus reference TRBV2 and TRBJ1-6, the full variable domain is EPEVTQTPSHQVTQMGQEVILRCVPISNHLYFYWYRQILGQKVEFLVSFYNNEISEKSEIFDDQFSVERPDGSNFTLKIRSTKLEDSAMYFCASSERTGGGYSPLHFGNGTRLTVT.

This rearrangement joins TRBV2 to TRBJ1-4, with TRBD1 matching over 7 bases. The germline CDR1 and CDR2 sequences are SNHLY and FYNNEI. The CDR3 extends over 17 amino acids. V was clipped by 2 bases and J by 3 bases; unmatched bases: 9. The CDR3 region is CASSETVGDRSNEKLFF. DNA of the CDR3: TGTGCCAGCAGTGAAACGGTGGGGGACAGATCTAATGAAAAACTGTTTTTT.

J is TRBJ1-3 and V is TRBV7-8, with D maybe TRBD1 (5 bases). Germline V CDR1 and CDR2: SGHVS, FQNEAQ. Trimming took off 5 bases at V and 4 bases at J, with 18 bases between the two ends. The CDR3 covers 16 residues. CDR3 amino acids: CASSNQGTVRGNTIYF. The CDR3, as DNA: TGTGCCAGCAGCAATCAAGGGACCGTCAGAGGAAACACCATATATTTT. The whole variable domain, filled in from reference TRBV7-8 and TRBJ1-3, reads GAGVSQSPRYKVAKRGQDVALRCDPISGHVSLFWYQQALGQGPEFLTYFQNEAQLDKSGLPSDRFFAERPEGSVSTLKIQRTQQEDSAVYLCASSNQGTVRGNTIYFGEGSWLTVV.

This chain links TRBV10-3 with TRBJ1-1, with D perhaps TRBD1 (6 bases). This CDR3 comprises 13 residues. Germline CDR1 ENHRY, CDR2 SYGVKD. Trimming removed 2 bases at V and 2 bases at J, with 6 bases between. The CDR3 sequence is CAISEGGNTEAFF. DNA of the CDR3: TGTGCCATCAGTGAGGGGGGCAACACTGAAGCTTTCTTT.

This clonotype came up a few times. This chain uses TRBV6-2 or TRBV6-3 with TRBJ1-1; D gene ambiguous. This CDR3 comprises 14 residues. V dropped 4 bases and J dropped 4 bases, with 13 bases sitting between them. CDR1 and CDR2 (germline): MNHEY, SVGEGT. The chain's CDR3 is CASSSTRRSTEAFF. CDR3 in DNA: TGTGCCAGCAGTTCAACAAGGAGAAGCACTGAAGCTTTCTTT.

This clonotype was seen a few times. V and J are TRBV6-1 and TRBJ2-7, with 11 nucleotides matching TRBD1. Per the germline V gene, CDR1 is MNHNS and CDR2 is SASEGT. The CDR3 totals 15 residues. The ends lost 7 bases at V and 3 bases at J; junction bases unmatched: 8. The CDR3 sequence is CASTTYGTGGYEQYF. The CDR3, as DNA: TGTGCCAGCACCACTTACGGGACAGGGGGCTACGAGCAGTACTTC.

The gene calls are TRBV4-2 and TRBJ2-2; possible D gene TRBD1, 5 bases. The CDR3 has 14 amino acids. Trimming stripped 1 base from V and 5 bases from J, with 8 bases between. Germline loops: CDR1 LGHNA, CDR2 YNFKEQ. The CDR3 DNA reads TGTGCCAGCAGCCAAGTCGGACATACCGGGGAGCTGTTTTTT. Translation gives CASSQVGHTGELFF.